These 4 T cell receptor beta chains were all obtained from the same sample, sequenced in a study of shared clonotypes between healthy human individuals. TCRdb keeps only in-frame clones here, not all; method: immunoSEQ multiplex PCR. The profile covers 2 million to 2.5 million clones, with about 90% appearing a single time and approximately 0.39% taken by the ten largest. The sequenced sample consisted of naive CD4+ T cells from PBMCs. Noted subset: CD45RA+ positively selected. These TCRs come from a man aged 18 to 29 in good health. Some clones in this sample may be carry-over from other donors' samples.

V is TRBV6-6 and J is TRBJ2-1; unclear D gene. V was cut by 2 bases and J by 5 bases, with 7 bases left in between. The CDR3 has 13 residues. Germline V lookup: CDR1 MNHNY, CDR2 SVGAGI (reference sequence). The CDR3 DNA sequence: TGTGCCAGCAGTTACCCGATAAACAATGAGCAGTTCTTC. Protein product: CASSYPINNEQFF.

The chain couples TRBV18 to TRBJ2-6; D is undetermined. The CDR3 spans 16 residues. Trimming shortened V by 6 bases and J by 0 bases, and 12 bases separated the two germline ends. Germline CDR1 KGHSH, CDR2 LQKENI. CDR3 DNA sequence: TGTGCCAGCTCCCTCAAAGTGCCCTCTGGGGCCAACGTCCTGACTTTC. The encoded protein is CASSLKVPSGANVLTF. Based on the CDR3 plus reference TRBV18 and TRBJ2-6, the full variable domain is NAGVMQNPRHLVRRRGQEARLRCSPMKGHSHVYWYRQLPEEGLKFMVYLQKENIIDESGMPKERFSAEFPKEGPSILRIQQVVRGDSAAYFCASSLKVPSGANVLTFGAGSRLTVL.

The V call is TRBV4-2, the J call TRBJ1-1; 7 bases line up with TRBD1. Germline lookup yields CDR1 LGHNA and CDR2 YNFKEQ. With 0 bases clipped from V and 7 bases from J, the junction kept 11 bases outside the gene matches. The CDR3 length is 16 residues. CDR3: CASSQEPSSRDSEAFF. In DNA form, the CDR3 reads TGTGCCAGCAGCCAAGAACCATCGTCCCGGGACAGTGAAGCTTTCTTT.

The V call is TRBV6-6, the J call TRBJ2-7; 11 bases are a match to TRBD2. CDR1 and CDR2 (germline): MNHNY, SVGAGI (reference sequence). There are 15 residues in the CDR3. The V gene end was trimmed by 7 bases and the J gene end by 0 bases; junction bases not matched to a gene: 5. Written as DNA, the CDR3 is TGTGCCAGCAAAAGACTAGCGGGAAGCTCCTACGAGCAGTACTTC. Translated, it gives CASKRLAGSSYEQYF.